This TCR beta chain originates from a study of post-analysis software for immune sequencing data. Study-level background: Secondary progressive, relapsing-remitting and progressive-relapsing multiple sclerosis were among the included disease courses.

This clonotype was recorded a few times. What it recognizes is unknown. The CDR3 contains 16 residues. Germline V CDR1 and CDR2: MRHNA, SNTAGT. V was pared by 6 bases and J by 8 bases, with 7 bases of the junction left unmatched. TCR beta cDNA libraries had unique molecular identifiers. The source material, roughly 0.9 to 10 million T cells, gave rise to about 500,000 cDNA molecules. Each CDR3 protein gets one entry after TCRdb re-called the PCR reads with MiXCR. The sample carries hundreds of thousands of distinct CDR3 sequences, roughly 36% recorded once. Study results and caveats: Comparison of patients with controls showed about 5 TRBV segments more frequent in patients, TRBV5-6, TRBV5-1 and TRBV20-1 among them. Multiple sclerosis patients had significantly lower normalized Chao1 diversity than controls. Those samples that were prepared in the same batch co-clustered strongly by F measure.

This sequence originates from a girl under 18 with multiple sclerosis. The sequenced material came from blood. The chain has TRBV6-4 and TRBJ2-1; 16 bases fit TRBD2. The CDR3 nucleotides are TGTGCCAGCAGCCGCGGGACTAGCGGGGGGGTCTATGAGCAGTTCTTC. As protein: CASSRGTSGGVYEQFF.